At least ten counts were recorded for the clone carrying this T cell receptor (beta chain). Its antigen is as yet unknown. This sample is drawn from a study of HIV-infected patients and healthy controls. Study details: In about 90% of the 16 patients, CD4 counts climbed slightly after three months but remained subnormal.

CDR1 and CDR2 from the germline V gene are MNHEY and SVGEGT. V gave up 6 bases and J gave up 10 bases; unmatched junction bases: 15. The CDR3 length is 16 residues. Alpha and beta constant-region primers primed reverse transcription of approximately 500 ng RNA. Separate chain-specific third strand synthesis with multiplexing indices produced the alpha and beta libraries. TCRdb re-called the 5' RACE reads through MiXCR, storing one row per CDR3 protein. The sample shows 4,000 to 4,500 distinct CDR3 sequences, about 8% of them seen only once. Study findings and constraints: The seeming recovery of the Gini index after therapy in HIV-infected patients vanished in size-matched data.

Antiretroviral therapy had run roughly three months, about 14 weeks, before follow-up blood collection. The repertoire came from unfractionated whole blood and reflected all unsorted peripheral T cells. The clonotype was recovered from an adult with HIV infection. The V and J genes are TRBV6-2 or TRBV6-3 and TRBJ2-1; 10 bases are a match to TRBD2. The specimen comprised blood, sampled during antiretroviral therapy. CDR3 in amino acids: CASSPLSGGAIREQFF. As DNA, the CDR3 is TGTGCCAGCAGCCCCCTGAGCGGGGGGGCTATTAGGGAGCAGTTCTTC.